This T cell receptor (beta chain) stems from a study of blood T cells in healthy people across ages. This CDR3 has 14 amino acids. Germline CDR1 and CDR2: SGHRS and YFSETQ. Trimming shortened V by 0 bases and J by 6 bases, and 13 bases separated the two germline ends. Then a second PCR, running about 6 to 11 cycles, was carried out with a sample-barcoded 5' primer and a J-beta primer mix. TCRdb ran MiXCR on the 5' RACE reads and lists one entry per CDR3 protein. Here the sample spans 900,000 to 950,000 distinct CDR3 sequences, 25% to 35% being singletons. These data were also reused for a study on T cells of mothers and their children.

The sample consisted of blood. The sequence was obtained from a woman aged 40 to 55 in good health. V and J are TRBV5-1 and TRBJ2-7; D call uncertain. The CDR3 sequence is CASSLEQTLAEQYF. The CDR3 nucleotides read TGCGCCAGCAGCTTGGAACAGACCCTTGCCGAGCAGTACTTC.